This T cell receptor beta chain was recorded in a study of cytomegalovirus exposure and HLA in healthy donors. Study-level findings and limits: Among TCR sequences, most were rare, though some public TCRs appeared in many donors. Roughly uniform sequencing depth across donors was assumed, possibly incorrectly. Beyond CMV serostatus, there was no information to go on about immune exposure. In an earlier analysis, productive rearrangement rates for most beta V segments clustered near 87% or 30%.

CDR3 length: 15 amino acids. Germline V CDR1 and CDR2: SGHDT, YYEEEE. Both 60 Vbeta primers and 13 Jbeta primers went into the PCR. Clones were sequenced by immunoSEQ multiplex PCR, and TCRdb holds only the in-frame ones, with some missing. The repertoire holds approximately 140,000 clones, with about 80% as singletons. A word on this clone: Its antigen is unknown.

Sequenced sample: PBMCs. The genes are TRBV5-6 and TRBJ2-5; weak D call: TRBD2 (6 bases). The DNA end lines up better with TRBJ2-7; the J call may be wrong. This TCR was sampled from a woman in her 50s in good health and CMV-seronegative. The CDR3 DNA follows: TGTGCCAGCAGCTTGGTGCGGGGACTGGGCTACGAGCAGTACTTC. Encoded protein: CASSLVRGLGYEQYF.